This TCR beta chain originates from a study of identifying expanded T cells in peripheral blood. Overall study findings and caveats: Variance in clone template counts between approximately two-week samples significantly increased with total template count across all healthy donors.

The germline CDR1 and CDR2 sequences are SGDLS and YYNGEE. The CDR3 totals 15 residues. Trimming took 3 bases from V and 0 from J, leaving 10 bases between them. As for this clone: Its antigen is still unknown.

The table came from immunoSEQ multiplex PCR; TCRdb's copy has only in-frame clones and leaves some out. This sample has 60,000 to 65,000 clones, with under 85% found just once. Healthy donors had no documented immune events, such as infections, while sampled. This receptor was taken from a person aged 18 to 75 in good health. Sequencing used blood. The chain couples TRBV9 to TRBJ1-3; no clear D. The CDR3 region is CASSAYPTSGNTIYF. CDR3 sequence (DNA): TGTGCCAGCAGCGCATACCCTACCTCTGGAAACACCATATATTTT.